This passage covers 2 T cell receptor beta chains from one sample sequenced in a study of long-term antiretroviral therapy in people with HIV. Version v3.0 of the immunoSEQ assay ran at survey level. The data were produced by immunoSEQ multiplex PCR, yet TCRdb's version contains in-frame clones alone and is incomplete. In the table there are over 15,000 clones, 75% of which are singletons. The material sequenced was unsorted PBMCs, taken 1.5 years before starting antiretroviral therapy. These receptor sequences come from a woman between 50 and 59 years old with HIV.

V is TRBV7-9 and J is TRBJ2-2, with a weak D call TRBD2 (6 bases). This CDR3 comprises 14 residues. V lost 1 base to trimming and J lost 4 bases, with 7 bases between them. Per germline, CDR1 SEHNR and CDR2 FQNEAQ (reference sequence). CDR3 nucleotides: TGTGCCAGCAGCTTAGACGGGGGCACCGGGGAGCTGTTTTTT. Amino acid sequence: CASSLDGGTGELFF.

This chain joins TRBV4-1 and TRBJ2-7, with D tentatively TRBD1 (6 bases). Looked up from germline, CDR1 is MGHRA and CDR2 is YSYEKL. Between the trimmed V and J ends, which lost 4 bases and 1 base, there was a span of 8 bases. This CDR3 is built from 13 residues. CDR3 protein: CASSPQGSYEQYV. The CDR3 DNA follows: TGCGCCAGCAGCCCTCAGGGGTCCTACGAGCAGTACGTC.